Below, one T cell receptor (beta chain) is given with its context. After removal of 4 bases from V and 6 bases from J, the junction contained 11 bases not matched to a gene. The germline gives CDR1 SGHRS, CDR2 YFSETQ. This CDR3 region has 16 residues. This specimen belongs to a study of blood T cell repertoires in COVID-19. The overall study: COVID-19 samples from acute and convalescent phases originated in the United States, Italy and Spain.

Donors in Cohort 3 who had recovered were those with two negative PCRs, healthcare professional clearance, or resolution of their symptoms. The authors' processing: The authors estimated nucleated cell counts from reference gene primer amplification. The table came from immunoSEQ multiplex PCR; TCRdb's copy has only in-frame clones and leaves some out. V, J and clone size derive from that table, while D and trimming were established from the DNA sequence. Seen here are more than 250,000 clones, roughly 88% observed once, and the top ten hold roughly 2%. The TCR was taken from a man younger than 45 who had recovered from COVID-19. The sample consisted of PBMCs or T cells enriched from blood (not recorded which). V is TRBV5-1 and J is TRBJ2-4, with 9 bases fitting TRBD2. CDR3 in DNA: TGCGCCAGCAGCCTTAGCGGGGGACCAAACGTAAACATTCAGTACTTC. Protein: CASSLSGGPNVNIQYF.